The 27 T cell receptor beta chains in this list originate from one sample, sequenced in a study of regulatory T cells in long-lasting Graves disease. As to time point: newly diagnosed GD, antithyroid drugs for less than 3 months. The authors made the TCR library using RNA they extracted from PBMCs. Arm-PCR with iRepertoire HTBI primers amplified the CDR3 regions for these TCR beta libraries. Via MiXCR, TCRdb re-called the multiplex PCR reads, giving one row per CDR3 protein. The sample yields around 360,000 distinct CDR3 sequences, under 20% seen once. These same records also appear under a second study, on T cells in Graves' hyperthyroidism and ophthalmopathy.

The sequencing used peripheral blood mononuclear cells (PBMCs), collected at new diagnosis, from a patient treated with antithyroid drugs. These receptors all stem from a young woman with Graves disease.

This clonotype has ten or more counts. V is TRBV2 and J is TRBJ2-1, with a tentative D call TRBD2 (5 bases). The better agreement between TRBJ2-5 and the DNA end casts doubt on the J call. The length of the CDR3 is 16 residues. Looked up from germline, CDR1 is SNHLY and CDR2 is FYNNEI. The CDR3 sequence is CASSEGGAGIGETQYF. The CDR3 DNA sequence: TGTGCCAGCAGTGAAGGCGGTGCGGGCATCGGGGAGACCCAGTACTTC.

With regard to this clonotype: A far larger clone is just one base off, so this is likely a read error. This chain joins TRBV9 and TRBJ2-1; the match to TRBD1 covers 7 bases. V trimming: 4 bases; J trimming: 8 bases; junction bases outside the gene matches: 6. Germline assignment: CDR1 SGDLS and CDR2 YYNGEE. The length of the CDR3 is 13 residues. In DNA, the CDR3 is TGTGCCAGCAGCTTAGGGACAGCGGATGAGCAGTTCTTC. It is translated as CASSLGTADEQFF.

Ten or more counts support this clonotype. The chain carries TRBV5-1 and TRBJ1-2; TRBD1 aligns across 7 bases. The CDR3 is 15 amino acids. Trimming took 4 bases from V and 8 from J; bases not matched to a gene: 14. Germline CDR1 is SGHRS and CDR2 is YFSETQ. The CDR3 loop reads CASSLTSEQGRGYTF. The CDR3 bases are TGCGCCAGCAGCCTGACCTCAGAACAGGGGCGAGGCTACACCTTC.

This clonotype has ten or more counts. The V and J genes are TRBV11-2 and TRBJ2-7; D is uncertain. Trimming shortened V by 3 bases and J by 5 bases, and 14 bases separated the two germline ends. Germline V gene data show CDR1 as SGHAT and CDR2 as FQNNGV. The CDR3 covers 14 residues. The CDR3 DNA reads TGTGCCAGCAGCTTGACCGGAGTTGAGGACGAGCAGTACTTC. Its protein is CASSLTGVEDEQYF.

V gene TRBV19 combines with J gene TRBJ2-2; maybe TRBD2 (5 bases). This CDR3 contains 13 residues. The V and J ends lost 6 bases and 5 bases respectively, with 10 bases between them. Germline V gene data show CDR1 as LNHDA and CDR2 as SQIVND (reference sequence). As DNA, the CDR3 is TGTGCCAGTAGGGAGCGGCTTACCGGGGAGCTGTTTTTT. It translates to CASRERLTGELFF.

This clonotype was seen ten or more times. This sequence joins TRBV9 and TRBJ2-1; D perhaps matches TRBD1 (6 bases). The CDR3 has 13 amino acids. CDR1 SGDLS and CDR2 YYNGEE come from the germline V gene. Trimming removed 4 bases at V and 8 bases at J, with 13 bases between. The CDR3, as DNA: TGTGCCAGCAGCTCGACAGGTCTCCATGAGCAGTTCTTC. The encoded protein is CASSSTGLHEQFF.

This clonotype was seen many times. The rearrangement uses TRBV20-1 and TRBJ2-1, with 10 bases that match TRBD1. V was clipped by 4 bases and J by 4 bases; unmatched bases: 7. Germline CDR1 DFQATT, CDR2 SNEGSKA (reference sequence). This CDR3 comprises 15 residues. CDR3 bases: TGCAGTGCTAAAAGGACAGGGGGGGGTTACAATGAGCAGTTCTTC. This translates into CSAKRTGGGYNEQFF.

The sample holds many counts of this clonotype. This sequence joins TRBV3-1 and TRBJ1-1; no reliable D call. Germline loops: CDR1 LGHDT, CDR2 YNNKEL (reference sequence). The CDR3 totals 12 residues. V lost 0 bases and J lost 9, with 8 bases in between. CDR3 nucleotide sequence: TGTGCCAGCAGCCAAGATCAGAGGAAAGCTTTCTTT. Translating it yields CASSQDQRKAFF.

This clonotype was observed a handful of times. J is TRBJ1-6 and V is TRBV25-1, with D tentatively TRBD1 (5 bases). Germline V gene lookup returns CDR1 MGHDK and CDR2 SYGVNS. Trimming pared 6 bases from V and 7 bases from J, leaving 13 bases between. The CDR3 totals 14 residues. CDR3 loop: CASRVGQDNSPLHF. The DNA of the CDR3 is TGTGCCAGCAGGGTCGGACAAGACAATTCACCCCTCCACTTT. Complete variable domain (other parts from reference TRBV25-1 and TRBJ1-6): EADIYQTPRYLVIGTGKKITLECSQTMGHDKMYWYQQDPGMELHLIHYSYGVNSTEKGDLSSESTVSRIRTEHFPLTLESARPSHTSQYLCASRVGQDNSPLHFGNGTRLTVT.

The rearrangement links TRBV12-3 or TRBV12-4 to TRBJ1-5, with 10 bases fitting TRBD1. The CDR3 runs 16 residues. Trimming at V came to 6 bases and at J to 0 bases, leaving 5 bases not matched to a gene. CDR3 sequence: CASRWGQGYSNQPQHF. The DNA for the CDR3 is TGTGCCAGCAGGTGGGGACAGGGGTATAGCAATCAGCCCCAGCATTTT.

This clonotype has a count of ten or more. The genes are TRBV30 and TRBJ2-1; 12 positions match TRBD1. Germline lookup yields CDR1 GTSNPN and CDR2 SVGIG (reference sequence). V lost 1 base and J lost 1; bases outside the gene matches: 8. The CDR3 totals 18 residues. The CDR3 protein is CAWSGPGQGAPSYNEQFF. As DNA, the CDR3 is TGTGCCTGGAGTGGACCGGGACAGGGGGCTCCTTCCTACAATGAGCAGTTCTTC.

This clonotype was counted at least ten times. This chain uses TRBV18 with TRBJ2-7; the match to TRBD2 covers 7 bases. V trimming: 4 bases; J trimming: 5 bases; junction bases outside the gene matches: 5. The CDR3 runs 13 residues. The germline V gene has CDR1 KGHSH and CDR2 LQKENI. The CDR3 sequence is CASSRGSGDEQYF. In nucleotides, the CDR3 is TGTGCCAGCTCACGGGGGAGCGGGGACGAGCAGTACTTC. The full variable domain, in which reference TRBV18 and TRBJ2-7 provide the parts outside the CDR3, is NAGVMQNPRHLVRRRGQEARLRCSPMKGHSHVYWYRQLPEEGLKFMVYLQKENIIDESGMPKERFSAEFPKEGPSILRIQQVVRGDSAAYFCASSRGSGDEQYFGPGTRLTVT.

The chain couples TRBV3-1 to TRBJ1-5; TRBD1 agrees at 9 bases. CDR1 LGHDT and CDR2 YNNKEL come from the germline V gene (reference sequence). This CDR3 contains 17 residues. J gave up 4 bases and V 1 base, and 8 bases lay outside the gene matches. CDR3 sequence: CASSQASGTGINQPQHF. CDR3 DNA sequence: TGTGCCAGCAGCCAAGCATCCGGGACAGGGATAAATCAGCCCCAGCATTTT.

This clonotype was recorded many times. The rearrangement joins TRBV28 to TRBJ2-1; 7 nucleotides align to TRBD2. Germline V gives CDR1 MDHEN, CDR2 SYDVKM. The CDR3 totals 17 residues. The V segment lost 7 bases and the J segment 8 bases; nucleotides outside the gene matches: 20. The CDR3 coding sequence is TGTGCCAGCACTACAGACCTTACGGGGGGACTCCGCTATGAGCAGTTCTTC. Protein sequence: CASTTDLTGGLRYEQFF.

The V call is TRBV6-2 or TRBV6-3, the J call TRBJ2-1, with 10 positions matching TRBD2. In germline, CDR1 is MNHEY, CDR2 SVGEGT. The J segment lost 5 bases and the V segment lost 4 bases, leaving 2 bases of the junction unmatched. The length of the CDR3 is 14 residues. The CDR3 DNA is TGTGCCAGCAGTTGGACTAGCGGTCACAATGAGCAGTTCTTC. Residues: CASSWTSGHNEQFF.

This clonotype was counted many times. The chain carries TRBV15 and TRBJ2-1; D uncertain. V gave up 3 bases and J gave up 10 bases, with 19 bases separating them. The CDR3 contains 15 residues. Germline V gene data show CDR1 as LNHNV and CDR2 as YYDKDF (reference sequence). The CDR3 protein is CATSSTTVKVREQFF. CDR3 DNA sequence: TGTGCCACCAGCAGTACAACCGTAAAGGTTCGCGAGCAGTTCTTC.

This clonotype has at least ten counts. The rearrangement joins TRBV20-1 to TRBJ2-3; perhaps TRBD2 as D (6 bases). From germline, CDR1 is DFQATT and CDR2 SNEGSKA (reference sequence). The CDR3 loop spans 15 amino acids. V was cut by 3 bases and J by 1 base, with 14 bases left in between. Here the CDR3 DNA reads TGCAGTGCTAGTCTGGGGGGTTTCGGCACAGATACGCAGTATTTT. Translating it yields CSASLGGFGTDTQYF.

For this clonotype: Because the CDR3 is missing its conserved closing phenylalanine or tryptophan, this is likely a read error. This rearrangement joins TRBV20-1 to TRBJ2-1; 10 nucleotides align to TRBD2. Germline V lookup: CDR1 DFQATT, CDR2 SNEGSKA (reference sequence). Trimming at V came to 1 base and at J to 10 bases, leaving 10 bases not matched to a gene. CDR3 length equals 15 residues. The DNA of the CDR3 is TGCAGTGCTAGAGGATCTAGCGGGAGTGGGAGAGAGCAGTTCTCC. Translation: CSARGSSGSGREQFS.

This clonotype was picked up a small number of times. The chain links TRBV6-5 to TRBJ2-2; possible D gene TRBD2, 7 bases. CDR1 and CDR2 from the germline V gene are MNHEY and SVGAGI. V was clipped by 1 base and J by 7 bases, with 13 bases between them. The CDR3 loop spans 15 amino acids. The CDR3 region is CASSYWGGPNGELFF. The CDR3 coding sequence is TGTGCCAGCAGTTACTGGGGGGGGCCCAACGGGGAGCTGTTTTTT.

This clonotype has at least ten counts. The chain's CDR3 is CASSYYGSEAFF. The CDR3 DNA sequence: TGTGCCAGCAGTTACTATGGATCTGAAGCTTTCTTT. This chain connects TRBV6-5 to TRBJ1-1, with no clear D. The CDR3 totals 12 residues. Trimming cost V 1 base and J 6 bases, with 6 bases left between them. The germline gives CDR1 MNHEY, CDR2 SVGAGI.

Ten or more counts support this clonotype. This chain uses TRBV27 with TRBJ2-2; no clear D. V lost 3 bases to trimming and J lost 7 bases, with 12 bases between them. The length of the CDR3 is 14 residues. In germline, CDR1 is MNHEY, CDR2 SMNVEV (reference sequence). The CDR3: CASSFAGYGGELFF. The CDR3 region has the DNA TGTGCCAGCAGTTTCGCCGGGTATGGCGGGGAGCTGTTTTTT.

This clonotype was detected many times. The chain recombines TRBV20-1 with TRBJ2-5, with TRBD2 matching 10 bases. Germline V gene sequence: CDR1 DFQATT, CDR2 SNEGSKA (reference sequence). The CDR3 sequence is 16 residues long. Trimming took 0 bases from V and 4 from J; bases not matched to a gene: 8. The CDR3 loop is CSARDPASGSIETQYF. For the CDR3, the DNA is TGCAGTGCTAGAGATCCCGCTAGCGGGAGCATAGAGACCCAGTACTTC.

CDR3 protein: CASSARGGISGNTIYF. The CDR3 DNA reads as TGTGCCAGCAGTGCCCGCGGGGGGATCTCTGGAAACACCATATATTTT. The chain combines TRBV6-2 or TRBV6-3 with TRBJ1-3; a possible D gene is TRBD1 (5 bases). The CDR3 spans 16 residues. Deletions cut 5 bases from V and 0 bases from J, with 14 bases between. CDR1 MNHEY and CDR2 SVGEGT come from the germline V gene.

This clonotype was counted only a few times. This CDR3 is CSAPPPEWGEQYF. The CDR3 DNA is TGCAGTGCCCCCCCCCCCGAATGGGGCGAGCAGTACTTC. The V and J genes are TRBV20-1 and TRBJ2-7, with D unclear. The ends were cut back, 6 bases at V and 6 bases at J, with 18 bases in the middle. Germline values: CDR1 DFQATT, CDR2 SNEGSKA (reference sequence). The CDR3 runs to 13 residues.

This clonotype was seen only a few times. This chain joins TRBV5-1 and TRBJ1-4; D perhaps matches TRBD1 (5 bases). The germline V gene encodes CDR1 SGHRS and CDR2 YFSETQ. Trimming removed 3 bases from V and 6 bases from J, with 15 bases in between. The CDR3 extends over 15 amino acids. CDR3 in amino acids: CASSSSGSSYEKLFF. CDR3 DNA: TGCGCCAGCAGCTCGTCAGGGTCGTCGTATGAAAAACTGTTTTTT.

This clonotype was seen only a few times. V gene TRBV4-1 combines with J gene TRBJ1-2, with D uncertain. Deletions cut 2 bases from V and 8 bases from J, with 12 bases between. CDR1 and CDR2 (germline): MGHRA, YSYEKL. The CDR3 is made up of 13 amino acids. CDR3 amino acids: CASSQMADVGYTF. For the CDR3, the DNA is TGCGCCAGCAGCCAAATGGCCGACGTCGGCTACACCTTC.

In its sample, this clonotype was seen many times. The chain's CDR3 is CASSSPGGWKTQYF. As DNA, the CDR3 is TGTGCCAGCAGTTCACCGGGGGGCTGGAAGACCCAGTACTTC. V is TRBV12-3 or TRBV12-4 and J is TRBJ2-5; weak D call: TRBD2 (7 bases). This CDR3 contains 14 residues. Trimming removed 4 bases from V and 6 bases from J, with 15 bases in between.